A selection of T cell receptor beta chains follows, all from one sample in a study of OX40 agonist ivuxolimab in advanced cancers. The assay was immunoSEQ multiplex PCR, and TCRdb's table has in-frame clones only and misses some. The data hold about 81,000 clones, with roughly 80% observed a single time. The source was CD4+ or CD8+ T cells sorted from blood, collected in a trial of the OX40 agonist ivuxolimab. These receptor sequences come from an adult with an advanced solid tumor such as melanoma, head and neck, liver or kidney cancer. Each CDR3 is given with its conserved first and last residue. Each record gives: D gene, V gene, clone size, J gene, CDR3 protein, CDR3 DNA. The D gene is left open where the match is weak. A clone size is listed for some rows: how often the clone was seen (once, few, many), or a class if it is expanded.

d_gene: TRBD1; v_gene: TRBV5-1; abundance: NA; j_gene: TRBJ2-5; CDR3aa: CASSLGTGGQETQYF; CDR3nt: TGCGCCAGCAGCTTGGGGACAGGGGGGCAAGAGACCCAGTACTTC
d_gene: NA; v_gene: TRBV15; abundance: NA; j_gene: TRBJ1-4; CDR3aa: CATSRDLGRGNEKLFF; CDR3nt: TGTGCCACCAGCAGAGATTTAGGCAGGGGTAACGAAAAACTGTTTTTT
d_gene: NA; v_gene: TRBV7-2; abundance: NA; j_gene: TRBJ1-3; CDR3aa: CASRGVGNTIYF; CDR3nt: TGTGCCAGCAGGGGTGTTGGAAACACCATATATTTT
d_gene: TRBD1; v_gene: TRBV6-6; abundance: few; j_gene: TRBJ1-5; CDR3aa: CASTRRGQSPNQPQHF; CDR3nt: TGTGCCAGCACGCGAAGGGGACAGTCTCCCAATCAGCCCCAGCATTTT
d_gene: NA; v_gene: TRBV19; abundance: NA; j_gene: TRBJ1-4; CDR3aa: CATSGGVREKLFF; CDR3nt: TGTGCCACTTCGGGGGGGGTTCGCGAAAAACTGTTTTTT
d_gene: NA; v_gene: TRBV7-2; abundance: NA; j_gene: TRBJ2-2; CDR3aa: CASSLGGWGELFF; CDR3nt: TGTGCCAGCAGCTTAGGAGGATGGGGGGAGCTGTTTTTT
d_gene: TRBD2; v_gene: TRBV19; abundance: NA; j_gene: TRBJ2-3; CDR3aa: CASSIASSGRPTDTQYF; CDR3nt: TGTGCCAGTAGTATAGCGTCTAGCGGGAGGCCCACAGATACGCAGTATTTT
d_gene: NA; v_gene: TRBV7-3; abundance: NA; j_gene: TRBJ1-4; CDR3aa: CASKNRDGPEKLFF; CDR3nt: TGTGCCAGTAAAAACCGGGACGGTCCTGAAAAACTGTTTTTT
d_gene: TRBD1; v_gene: TRBV5-1; abundance: once; j_gene: TRBJ2-3; CDR3aa: CASSLVGQGTDTQYF; CDR3nt: TGCGCCAGCAGCTTGGTGGGACAGGGAACAGATACGCAGTATTTT
d_gene: TRBD1; v_gene: TRBV2; abundance: NA; j_gene: TRBJ1-5; CDR3aa: CASSEGTGVNQPQHF; CDR3nt: TGTGCCAGCAGTGAGGGGACAGGGGTCAATCAGCCCCAGCATTTT
d_gene: NA; v_gene: TRBV28; abundance: NA; j_gene: TRBJ2-5; CDR3aa: CASSLLGGVREETQYF; CDR3nt: TGTGCCAGCAGTTTATTAGGGGGAGTAAGAGAAGAGACCCAGTACTTC
d_gene: NA; v_gene: TRBV9; abundance: few; j_gene: TRBJ1-2; CDR3aa: CASSVVSGYGYTF; CDR3nt: TGTGCCAGCAGCGTAGTCAGCGGCTATGGCTACACCTTC
d_gene: TRBD2; v_gene: TRBV19; abundance: NA; j_gene: TRBJ2-5; CDR3aa: CASSILLGLAGREETQYF; CDR3nt: TGTGCCAGTAGTATCTTGTTGGGACTAGCGGGACGGGAGGAGACCCAGTACTTC
d_gene: NA; v_gene: TRBV5-6; abundance: once; j_gene: TRBJ1-1; CDR3aa: CASSLDIVNTEAFF; CDR3nt: TGTGCCAGCAGCTTGGATATAGTTAACACTGAAGCTTTCTTT
d_gene: TRBD2; v_gene: TRBV30; abundance: once; j_gene: TRBJ2-7; CDR3aa: CAWRTSWYEQYF; CDR3nt: TGTGCCTGGAGGACTAGCTGGTACGAGCAGTACTTC
d_gene: TRBD1; v_gene: TRBV11-2; abundance: NA; j_gene: TRBJ2-4; CDR3aa: CASSFHGQAIMLAKNIQYF; CDR3nt: TGTGCCAGCAGCTTCCATGGACAGGCAATTATGCTAGCCAAAAACATTCAGTACTTC
d_gene: TRBD2; v_gene: TRBV7-6; abundance: once; j_gene: TRBJ2-7; CDR3aa: CASSPIAGYEQYF; CDR3nt: TGTGCCAGCAGCCCCATAGCGGGCTACGAGCAGTACTTC
d_gene: TRBD1; v_gene: TRBV11-2; abundance: NA; j_gene: TRBJ1-1; CDR3aa: CASSPRGRMGTEAFF; CDR3nt: TGTGCCAGCAGCCCCAGGGGGAGGATGGGCACTGAAGCTTTCTTT
d_gene: NA; v_gene: TRBV19; abundance: once; j_gene: TRBJ2-1; CDR3aa: CASSIDGTSYNEQFF; CDR3nt: TGTGCCAGTAGTATAGACGGGACATCCTACAATGAGCAGTTCTTC
d_gene: NA; v_gene: TRBV11-2; abundance: few; j_gene: TRBJ2-2; CDR3aa: CASNPGDSLTGELFF; CDR3nt: TGTGCCAGCAACCCGGGGGACAGCCTCACCGGGGAGCTGTTTTTT
d_gene: NA; v_gene: TRBV27; abundance: NA; j_gene: TRBJ2-1; CDR3aa: CASSSQGTYNEQFF; CDR3nt: TGTGCCAGCAGTTCACAGGGTACCTACAATGAGCAGTTCTTC
d_gene: NA; v_gene: TRBV20-1; abundance: NA; j_gene: TRBJ2-5; CDR3aa: CSARPVGEQYF; CDR3nt: TGCAGTGCTAGACCCGTCGGTGAGCAGTACTTC
d_gene: TRBD2; v_gene: TRBV2; abundance: NA; j_gene: TRBJ2-2; CDR3aa: CASSDPSGRTDPGELFF; CDR3nt: TGTGCCAGCAGTGATCCTAGCGGGAGGACCGACCCCGGGGAGCTGTTTTTT
d_gene: NA; v_gene: TRBV4-3; abundance: NA; j_gene: TRBJ2-5; CDR3aa: CASSQERWGRMVETQYF; CDR3nt: TGCGCCAGCAGCCAAGAAAGATGGGGGAGAATGGTAGAGACCCAGTACTTC
d_gene: NA; v_gene: TRBV7-2; abundance: few; j_gene: TRBJ2-3; CDR3aa: CASSAAGGVPDTQYF; CDR3nt: TGTGCCAGCAGCGCCGCAGGGGGGGTGCCAGATACGCAGTATTTT
d_gene: NA; v_gene: TRBV19; abundance: NA; j_gene: TRBJ1-6; CDR3aa: CASSHLRQDSPLHF; CDR3nt: TGTGCCAGTAGTCATCTCCGACAGGACTCACCCCTCCACTTT
d_gene: TRBD2; v_gene: TRBV6-1; abundance: NA; j_gene: TRBJ2-1; CDR3aa: CASSVAIAGESYNEQFF; CDR3nt: TGTGCCAGCAGTGTGGCTATAGCGGGGGAATCCTACAATGAGCAGTTCTTC
d_gene: NA; v_gene: TRBV5-1; abundance: NA; j_gene: TRBJ1-2; CDR3aa: CASSPGHSKAGGYTF; CDR3nt: TGCGCCAGCAGCCCGGGCCATTCGAAGGCGGGTGGCTACACCTTC
d_gene: TRBD1; v_gene: TRBV6-1; abundance: few; j_gene: TRBJ2-2; CDR3aa: CASSTGVTGELFF; CDR3nt: TGTGCCAGCAGTACAGGGGTCACCGGGGAGCTGTTTTTT
d_gene: NA; v_gene: TRBV6-4; abundance: once; j_gene: TRBJ1-1; CDR3aa: CASSDSENTEAFF; CDR3nt: TGTGCCAGCAGTGACTCGGAGAACACTGAAGCTTTCTTT
d_gene: NA; v_gene: TRBV9; abundance: NA; j_gene: TRBJ1-1; CDR3aa: CASSTPRAAGNTEAFF; CDR3nt: TGTGCCAGCAGCACTCCTCGGGCCGCCGGGAACACTGAAGCTTTCTTT
d_gene: NA; v_gene: TRBV19; abundance: few; j_gene: TRBJ1-5; CDR3aa: CASSIDGKGRAQPQHF; CDR3nt: TGTGCCAGTAGTATAGATGGAAAGGGGCGGGCTCAGCCCCAGCATTTT
d_gene: TRBD2; v_gene: TRBV12-5; abundance: NA; j_gene: TRBJ2-2; CDR3aa: CASGFIAGDYTGELFF; CDR3nt: TGTGCTAGTGGTTTTATAGCGGGAGATTACACCGGGGAGCTGTTTTTT
d_gene: NA; v_gene: TRBV4-1; abundance: NA; j_gene: TRBJ2-1; CDR3aa: CASSQATAIYNEQFF; CDR3nt: TGCGCCAGCAGCCAAGCGACAGCCATCTACAATGAGCAGTTCTTC
d_gene: NA; v_gene: TRBV28; abundance: once; j_gene: TRBJ1-5; CDR3aa: CASKRGLAVQPQHF; CDR3nt: TGTGCCAGCAAGAGAGGTTTAGCAGTTCAGCCCCAGCATTTT
d_gene: NA; v_gene: TRBV7-2; abundance: NA; j_gene: TRBJ2-3; CDR3aa: CASTPGGPTDTQYF; CDR3nt: TGTGCCAGCACCCCTGGGGGTCCCACAGATACGCAGTATTTT
d_gene: TRBD2; v_gene: TRBV6-5; abundance: once; j_gene: TRBJ2-7; CDR3aa: CASSHGGEIYEQYF; CDR3nt: TGTGCCAGCAGTCATGGGGGGGAAATCTACGAGCAGTACTTC
d_gene: NA; v_gene: TRBV18; abundance: NA; j_gene: TRBJ1-2; CDR3aa: CASSPKPRQVYGYTF; CDR3nt: TGTGCCAGCTCACCCAAACCCCGACAGGTTTATGGCTACACCTTC
d_gene: NA; v_gene: TRBV10-2; abundance: NA; j_gene: TRBJ2-3; CDR3aa: CASSGTSTPGMDTDTQYF; CDR3nt: TGCGCCAGCAGTGGGACATCCACCCCGGGGATGGACACAGATACGCAGTATTTT
d_gene: TRBD2; v_gene: TRBV9; abundance: NA; j_gene: TRBJ2-3; CDR3aa: CASSVSLAGVTQYF; CDR3nt: TGTGCCAGCAGCGTATCATTAGCGGGAGTCACGCAGTATTTT
d_gene: TRBD1; v_gene: TRBV7-6; abundance: once; j_gene: TRBJ1-1; CDR3aa: CASSAQQGIYTEAFF; CDR3nt: TGTGCCAGCAGCGCCCAACAGGGGATTTACACTGAAGCTTTCTTT
d_gene: NA; v_gene: TRBV27; abundance: NA; j_gene: TRBJ2-3; CDR3aa: CASSFYNTDTQYF; CDR3nt: TGTGCCAGCAGTTTCTATAACACAGATACGCAGTATTTT
d_gene: NA; v_gene: TRBV2; abundance: NA; j_gene: TRBJ2-7; CDR3aa: CASKPGLWGSYEQYF; CDR3nt: TGTGCCAGCAAACCCGGACTCTGGGGCTCCTACGAGCAGTACTTC
d_gene: TRBD1; v_gene: TRBV27; abundance: NA; j_gene: TRBJ1-2; CDR3aa: CASSGLRQGLWYGYTF; CDR3nt: TGTGCCAGCAGTGGACTCCGACAGGGGCTATGGTATGGCTACACCTTC
d_gene: NA; v_gene: TRBV28; abundance: NA; j_gene: TRBJ2-1; CDR3aa: CASSPSERSPYNEQFF; CDR3nt: TGTGCCAGCAGTCCTTCGGAGAGGTCCCCCTACAATGAGCAGTTCTTC
d_gene: TRBD1; v_gene: TRBV18; abundance: NA; j_gene: TRBJ1-4; CDR3aa: CASSPRDRVGLVNEKLFF; CDR3nt: TGTGCCAGCTCACCAAGGGACAGGGTGGGACTAGTTAATGAAAAACTGTTTTTT
d_gene: TRBD1; v_gene: TRBV7-9; abundance: once; j_gene: TRBJ2-2; CDR3aa: CASSIGQGTNTGELFF; CDR3nt: TGTGCCAGCAGCATAGGACAGGGGACGAACACCGGGGAGCTGTTTTTT
d_gene: TRBD1; v_gene: TRBV27; abundance: few; j_gene: TRBJ1-5; CDR3aa: CASRRQGAINQPQHF; CDR3nt: TGTGCCAGTAGGCGACAGGGGGCCATCAATCAGCCCCAGCATTTT